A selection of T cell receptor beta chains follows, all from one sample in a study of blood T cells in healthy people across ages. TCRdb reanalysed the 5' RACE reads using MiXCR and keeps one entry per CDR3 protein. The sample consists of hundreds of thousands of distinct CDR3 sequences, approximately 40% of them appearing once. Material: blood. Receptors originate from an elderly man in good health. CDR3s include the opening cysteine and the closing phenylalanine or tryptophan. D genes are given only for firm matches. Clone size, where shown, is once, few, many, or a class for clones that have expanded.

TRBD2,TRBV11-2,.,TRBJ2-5,TGTGCCAGCAGCTTAGTGTCTAGCGGGAGAGAGACCCAGTACTTC,CASSLVSSGRETQYF
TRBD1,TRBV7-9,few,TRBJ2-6,TGTGCCAGCAGCCGCGGACAGGGCGGCCCCTCTGGGGCCAACGTCCTGACTTTC,CASSRGQGGPSGANVLTF
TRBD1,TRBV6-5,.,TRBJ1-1,TGTGCCAGCAGAGACAGGGCCAAGAACACTGAAGCTTTCTTT,CASRDRAKNTEAFF
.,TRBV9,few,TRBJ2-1,TGTGCCAGCACCCCTCTTTCGGGGGTCTACAATGAGCAGTTCTTC,CASTPLSGVYNEQFF
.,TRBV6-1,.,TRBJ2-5,TGTGCCAGCAGAGCCAGGGCGAACATCAATGAGCAGTACTTC,CASRARANINEQYF
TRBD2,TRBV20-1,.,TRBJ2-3,TGCAGTGCGGATACTAGCGGAACGCAGTATTTT,CSADTSGTQYF
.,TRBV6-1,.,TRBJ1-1,TGTGCCGGCAAGGAGGGCGGTGGCACTGAAGCTTTCTTT,CAGKEGGGTEAFF
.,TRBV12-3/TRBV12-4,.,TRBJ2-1,TGTGCCAGCAGCCAAGACTCTTCGCGGCAGTTCTTC,CASSQDSSRQFF
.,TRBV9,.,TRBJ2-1,TGTGCCAGCAGCGTAGTGCCGTCCTCGGGCAATGAGCAGTTCTTC,CASSVVPSSGNEQFF
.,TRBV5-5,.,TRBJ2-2,TGTGCCAGCACACGGTCGACAGTGAACACCGGGGAGCTGTTTTTT,CASTRSTVNTGELFF
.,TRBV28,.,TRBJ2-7,TGTGCCAGCAGTCTACGACAGGAGCTCTCCTACGAGCAGTACTTC,CASSLRQELSYEQYF
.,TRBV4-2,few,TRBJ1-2,TGTGCCAGCAGCCAAGGACCCCTCGGATATGGCTACACCTTC,CASSQGPLGYGYTF
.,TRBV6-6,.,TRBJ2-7,TGTGCCACCAAGAACAGTTACAGCTCCTACGAGCAGTACTTC,CATKNSYSSYEQYF
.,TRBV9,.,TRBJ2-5,TGTGCCAGCAGCTCAGGACAAAGGTGGTACTTC,CASSSGQRWYF
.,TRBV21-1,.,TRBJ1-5,TGTGCCAGCAGCAAAGTTCCAGGGAGGTATAGCAATCAGCCCCAGCATTTT,CASSKVPGRYSNQPQHF
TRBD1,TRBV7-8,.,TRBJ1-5,TGTGCCAGCAGCCAACGGGACAGGGGACCCTTGACCCAGCATTTT,CASSQRDRGPLTQHF
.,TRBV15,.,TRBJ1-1,TGTGCCACCAGCAGAGATTTACAGGGAGAAGCTTTCTTT,CATSRDLQGEAFF
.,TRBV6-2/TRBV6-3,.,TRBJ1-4,TGTGCCAGCAGTTACACCGGCCCTTGGAGTGAAAAACTGTTTTTT,CASSYTGPWSEKLFF
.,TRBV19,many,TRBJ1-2,TGTGCCAGTAGTCCTGGCTCGGGTGGCTACACCTTC,CASSPGSGGYTF
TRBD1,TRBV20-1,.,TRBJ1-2,TGCAGTGCTACCGTCGGGACAGGGGGGGGCTACACCTTC,CSATVGTGGGYTF
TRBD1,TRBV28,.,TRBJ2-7,TGTGCCAGCCGTCCTTCGACAGGGCCCTACGAGCAGTACTTC,CASRPSTGPYEQYF
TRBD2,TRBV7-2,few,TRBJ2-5,TGTGCCAGCAGCTTGTCTAGCGGCGAAGAGACCCAGTACTTC,CASSLSSGEETQYF
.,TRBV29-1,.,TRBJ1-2,TGCAGCGTTGTACGGCAGGGTCGGTCAGGTGGCTACACCTTC,CSVVRQGRSGGYTF
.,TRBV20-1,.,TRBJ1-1,TGCAGTGCTAGAGATGCGGCAGGGAGGACTGAAGCTTTCTTT,CSARDAAGRTEAFF
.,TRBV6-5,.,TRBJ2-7,TGTGCCAGCAGTTACTCGTCGGGACGTCGGGACGAGCAGTACTTC,CASSYSSGRRDEQYF
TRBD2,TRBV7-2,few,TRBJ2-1,TGTGCCAGCAGCTTAGAAGTGGGAGGGGCCTACAATGAGCAGTTCTTC,CASSLEVGGAYNEQFF
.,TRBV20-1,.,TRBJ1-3,TGCAGTGCCCGGTCCAGGAGTGGAAACACCATATATTTT,CSARSRSGNTIYF
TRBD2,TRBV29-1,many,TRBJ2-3,TGCAGCGTTGAAATTGGTAGCGGGGGAATCACAGATACGCAGTATTTT,CSVEIGSGGITDTQYF
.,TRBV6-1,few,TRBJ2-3,TGTGCCAGCGCCCTAAACACAGATACGCAGTATTTT,CASALNTDTQYF
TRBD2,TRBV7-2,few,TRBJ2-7,TGTGCCAGCAGCTTAGGTGTTGCAGCGGGAGTTACCTACGAGCAGTACTTC,CASSLGVAAGVTYEQYF